The 3 T cell receptor beta chains listed next were all sequenced from one sample in a study of T cells in Graves' hyperthyroidism and ophthalmopathy. The CDR3 regions of TCR beta were amplified from RNA transcripts. When the TCR CDR3 underwent first-round RT-PCR, the HTBI primer set was used. From the multiplex PCR reads, TCRdb called clonotypes with MiXCR, one entry per CDR3 protein. The sample holds hundreds of thousands of distinct CDR3 sequences; roughly 40% are singletons and the top ten take about 8.9%. The sequencing input was blood. The source of these receptors is a man aged 18-30 years with Graves' hyperthyroidism.

This clonotype has at least ten counts. V is TRBV7-9 and J is TRBJ2-2; D is unresolved. This CDR3 has 12 residues. CDR1 is SEHNR, CDR2 FQNEAQ, per germline (reference sequence). The V and J ends lost 2 bases and 7 bases respectively, with 5 bases between them. DNA of the CDR3: TGTGCCAGCAGCTTAATAGGCGGGGAGCTGTTTTTT. This sequence encodes CASSLIGGELFF.

This sequence joins TRBV12-3 or TRBV12-4 and TRBJ2-2; 15 bases fit TRBD2. With V trimmed by 6 bases and J by 7 bases, 3 bases remained unmatched. The CDR3 is 15 amino acids. CDR3 in DNA: TGTGCCAGCAGACCGGGACTAGCGGGAGGCGGGGAGCTGTTTTTT. It is translated as CASRPGLAGGGELFF.

The genes are TRBV11-2 and TRBJ2-7; 9 bases are a match to TRBD1. Germline-derived CDR1 and CDR2 are SGHAT and FQNNGV. V trimming: 5 bases; J trimming: 1 base; junction bases outside the gene matches: 6. This CDR3 has 15 amino acids. The CDR3 region is CASSRDRVESYEQYF. DNA for the CDR3: TGTGCCAGCAGCAGGGACAGGGTAGAGTCCTACGAGCAGTACTTC.